A selection of T cell receptor beta chains follows, all from one sample in a study of T cells after yellow fever vaccination. MiXCR, run by TCRdb on the 5' RACE reads, gives a single entry per CDR3 protein. Of about 300,000 distinct CDR3 sequences in the sample, 3% to 4.5% are singletons; the top ten hold around 24%. The sample was PBMCs, taken 5 days after the yellow fever booster vaccination. The receptors shown here come from a man younger than 30 who received the YFV17D yellow fever vaccine. Both conserved end residues are part of each CDR3. The order of the fields is J gene, V gene, D gene, CDR3 length, clone size, CDR3 DNA, CDR3 protein. D genes are given only for firm matches. Some rows mark clone size as missing; the rest say once, few, many or name a class of expanded clone.

TRBJ2-1 TRBV7-2 . 11 many TGTGCCAGCAGCTTAGTCAATGAGCAGTTCTTC CASSLVNEQFF
TRBJ1-5 TRBV6-1 . 16 . TGTGCCAGCAGTTCTCCGATTGGACGGGGGGAACAGCCCCAGCATTTT CASSSPIGRGEQPQHF
TRBJ2-3 TRBV18 . 11 . TGTGCCACTGGGGTCGAAGATACGCAGTATTTT CATGVEDTQYF
TRBJ2-3 TRBV29-1 . 15 many TGCAGCGTTGATCAGGGGCCTCTAGAGGAAGATACGCAGTATTTT CSVDQGPLEEDTQYF
TRBJ1-4 TRBV5-5 . 17 many TGTGCCAGCAGCCGGGACCCGAATGGCGCAACTAATGAAAAACTGTTTTTT CASSRDPNGATNEKLFF
TRBJ1-5 TRBV6-6 . 13 few TGTGCCAGCAGTTCCTTAAGGAATCAGCCCCAGCATTTT CASSSLRNQPQHF
TRBJ2-7 TRBV7-2 . 15 . TGTGCCAGCAGCCGAGGGGGGGCCTCTTTCTACGAGCAGTACTTC CASSRGGASFYEQYF
TRBJ1-5 TRBV12-3/TRBV12-4 TRBD1 15 many TGTGCCAGCAGTTGGACAGGGGGCATTCATCAGCCCCAGCATTTT CASSWTGGIHQPQHF
TRBJ2-2 TRBV7-2 . 14 many TGTGCCAGCAGCTTAGTAGCTGCCCCCGGGGAGCTGTTTTTT CASSLVAAPGELFF
TRBJ2-1 TRBV4-3 TRBD2 15 few TGCGCCAGCAGCCAGGATAGCGGGGGTTACAATGAGCAGTTCTTC CASSQDSGGYNEQFF
TRBJ2-5 TRBV5-6 . 14 many TGTGCCAGCAGCTTGGGGTTCAGACAAGAGACCCAGTACTTC CASSLGFRQETQYF
TRBJ1-5 TRBV20-1 . 13 . TGCAGTGCGTTGTGGGATAGCAATCAGCCCCAGCATTTT CSALWDSNQPQHF